A selection of T cell receptor beta chains follows, all from one sample in a study of blood T cell repertoires in COVID-19. The assay was immunoSEQ multiplex PCR, and TCRdb's table has in-frame clones only and misses some. The table lists about 200,000 clones, 88% of them singletons. Material: peripheral blood. All receptors come from a man younger than 35 with active or convalescent COVID-19. The CDR3 runs from the conserved cysteine through the conserved F or W. D genes are given only for firm matches. Expanded clones get a size class; other rows say once, few or many, or leave the size out.

clone size: -
D gene: -
J gene: TRBJ1-5
V gene: TRBV24-1
CDR3 protein: CATSDRQPDQPQHF
CDR3 DNA: TGTGCCACCAGTGATCGACAGCCTGATCAGCCCCAGCATTTT

clone size: -
D gene: -
J gene: TRBJ2-6
V gene: TRBV2
CDR3 protein: CASSGGTGANVLTF
CDR3 DNA: TGTGCCAGCAGTGGAGGGACTGGGGCCAACGTCCTGACTTTC

clone size: -
D gene: -
J gene: TRBJ1-1
V gene: TRBV11-2
CDR3 protein: CASRGQNTEAFF
CDR3 DNA: TGTGCCAGCAGAGGACAGAACACTGAAGCTTTCTTT

clone size: -
D gene: -
J gene: TRBJ1-2
V gene: TRBV5-4
CDR3 protein: CASSLLEYGYTF
CDR3 DNA: TGTGCCAGCAGCTTGCTAGAGTATGGCTACACCTTC

clone size: -
D gene: -
J gene: TRBJ2-6
V gene: TRBV2
CDR3 protein: CASGRGANVLTF
CDR3 DNA: TGTGCCAGCGGTCGGGGGGCCAACGTCCTGACTTTC

clone size: -
D gene: -
J gene: TRBJ2-2
V gene: TRBV11-2
CDR3 protein: CASSLRATNTGELFF
CDR3 DNA: TGTGCCAGCAGCTTACGCGCTACCAACACCGGGGAGCTGTTTTTT

clone size: -
D gene: -
J gene: TRBJ2-7
V gene: TRBV11-2
CDR3 protein: CASSLGGGGYEQYF
CDR3 DNA: TGTGCCAGCAGCTTAGGAGGGGGGGGCTACGAGCAGTACTTC

clone size: -
D gene: -
J gene: TRBJ2-2
V gene: TRBV5-6
CDR3 protein: CASSLVVKPGELFF
CDR3 DNA: TGTGCCAGCAGCTTGGTGGTAAAGCCCGGGGAGCTGTTTTTT

clone size: -
D gene: -
J gene: TRBJ1-1
V gene: TRBV7-6
CDR3 protein: CASSFQGMNTEAFF
CDR3 DNA: TGTGCCAGCAGCTTCCAGGGGATGAACACTGAAGCTTTCTTT

clone size: -
D gene: TRBD2
J gene: TRBJ2-3
V gene: TRBV5-1
CDR3 protein: CASSLGLAAGTDTQYF
CDR3 DNA: TGCGCCAGCAGCTTGGGACTAGCTGCGGGCACAGATACGCAGTATTTT

clone size: -
D gene: -
J gene: TRBJ1-2
V gene: TRBV10-3
CDR3 protein: CAIRTGRGDDGYTF
CDR3 DNA: TGTGCCATCAGAACGGGTCGGGGGGACGATGGCTACACCTTC

clone size: -
D gene: TRBD1
J gene: TRBJ1-5
V gene: TRBV19
CDR3 protein: CASSIVLTGGLWQPQHF
CDR3 DNA: TGTGCCAGTAGTATAGTTCTGACAGGGGGTCTGTGGCAGCCCCAGCATTTT

clone size: -
D gene: -
J gene: TRBJ1-5
V gene: TRBV18
CDR3 protein: CASSPEVNQPQHF
CDR3 DNA: TGTGCCAGCTCACCAGAGGTAAATCAGCCCCAGCATTTT

clone size: -
D gene: TRBD2
J gene: TRBJ2-7
V gene: TRBV25-1
CDR3 protein: CASSEIGTSGRNEQYF
CDR3 DNA: TGTGCCAGCAGTGAGATCGGGACTAGCGGGAGAAACGAGCAGTACTTC

clone size: few
D gene: -
J gene: TRBJ2-3
V gene: TRBV21-1
CDR3 protein: CASSRGGVDTQYF
CDR3 DNA: TGTGCCAGCAGCAGGGGGGGAGTCGATACGCAGTATTTT

clone size: -
D gene: TRBD2
J gene: TRBJ2-3
V gene: TRBV14
CDR3 protein: CASSPTSGGLTDTQYF
CDR3 DNA: TGTGCCAGCAGCCCAACTAGCGGGGGGTTGACAGATACGCAGTATTTT

clone size: -
D gene: -
J gene: TRBJ2-2
V gene: TRBV4-2
CDR3 protein: CASSQVGTQNTGELFF
CDR3 DNA: TGTGCCAGCAGCCAAGTTGGGACTCAGAACACCGGGGAGCTGTTTTTT

clone size: -
D gene: -
J gene: TRBJ2-3
V gene: TRBV2
CDR3 protein: CASRRGSATDTQYF
CDR3 DNA: TGTGCCAGCAGGCGGGGCTCGGCCACAGATACGCAGTATTTT